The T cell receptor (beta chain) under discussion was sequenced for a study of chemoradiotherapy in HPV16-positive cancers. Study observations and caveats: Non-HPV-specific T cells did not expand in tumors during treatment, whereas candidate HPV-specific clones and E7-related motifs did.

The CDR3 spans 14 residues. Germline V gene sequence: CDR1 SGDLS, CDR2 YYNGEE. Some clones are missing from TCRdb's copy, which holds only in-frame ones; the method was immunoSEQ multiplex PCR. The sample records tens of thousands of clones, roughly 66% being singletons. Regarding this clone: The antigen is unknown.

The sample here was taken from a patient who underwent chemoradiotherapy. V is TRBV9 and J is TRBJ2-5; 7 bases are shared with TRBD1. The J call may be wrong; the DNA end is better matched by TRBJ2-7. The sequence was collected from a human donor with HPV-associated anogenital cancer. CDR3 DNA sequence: TGTGCCAGCAGCCCCCGACAGGGTTCCTACGAGCAGTACTTC. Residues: CASSPRQGSYEQYF.